This T cell receptor (beta chain) derives from a study of blood T cell repertoires in COVID-19. The data were produced by immunoSEQ multiplex PCR, yet TCRdb's version contains in-frame clones alone and is incomplete. The sample lists approximately 340,000 clones; approximately 86% were seen once. Germline V gene data show CDR1 as LNHDA and CDR2 as SQIVND (reference sequence). This CDR3 spans 14 amino acids. V dropped 6 bases and J dropped 0 bases, with 12 bases sitting between them. The chain is built from TRBV19 and TRBJ2-7; D perhaps matches TRBD1 (6 bases). The sequenced sample consisted of peripheral blood. The sequence derives from a man aged 25 to 40 with COVID-19, enrolled during active disease. The CDR3 sequence: CASSAQGSSYEQYF. The CDR3 bases are TGTGCCAGTAGCGCACAGGGCAGCTCCTACGAGCAGTACTTC.